The 6 T cell receptor beta chains below all came from one sample that was sequenced in a study of blood T cell repertoires in COVID-19. The repertoire was sequenced with immunoSEQ multiplex PCR; TCRdb's copy has only in-frame clones and lacks some. The data show 200,000 to 250,000 clones, about 88% seen once. Sequencing used PBMCs or T cells enriched from blood (not recorded which). The origin of the receptors is a woman under 40 who had recovered from COVID-19.

The V call is TRBV11-2, the J call TRBJ2-1, with TRBD2 matching over 7 bases. J gave up 4 bases and V 1 base, and 4 bases lay outside the gene matches. The CDR3 sequence is 15 residues long. Per the germline V gene, CDR1 is SGHAT and CDR2 is FQNNGV. The CDR3 region is CASSLAWGGYNEQFF. As DNA, the CDR3 is TGTGCCAGCAGCTTAGCATGGGGGGGGTACAATGAGCAGTTCTTC. The entire variable domain, with the rest obtained from reference TRBV11-2 and TRBJ2-1, is as follows: EAGVAQSPRYKIIEKRQSVAFWCNPISGHATLYWYQQILGQGPKLLIQFQNNGVVDDSQLPKDRFSAERLKGVDSTLKIQPAKLEDSAVYLCASSLAWGGYNEQFFGPGTRLTVL.

The chain links TRBV27 to TRBJ2-7, with 9 bases matching TRBD2. The length of the CDR3 is 14 residues. V lost 3 bases and J lost 2; bases outside the gene matches: 2. Germline V gives CDR1 MNHEY, CDR2 SMNVEV (reference sequence). For the CDR3, the DNA is TGTGCCAGCAGTTTTGGCGGGGGGGCCTACGAGCAGTACTTC. Protein product: CASSFGGGAYEQYF.

This clone has a single count. The chain employs TRBV9 and TRBJ2-7; possibly TRBD2 for D (5 bases). This CDR3 has 14 amino acids. Per germline, CDR1 SGDLS and CDR2 YYNGEE. V lost 0 bases and J 0 bases, leaving 7 bases between the germline ends. CDR3 sequence reads: CASSVDGSSYEQYF. The CDR3 bases are TGTGCCAGCAGCGTAGATGGGAGCTCCTACGAGCAGTACTTC.

This rearrangement joins TRBV6-2 or TRBV6-3 to TRBJ2-3; 8 bases map to TRBD2. The germline V gene has CDR1 MNHEY and CDR2 SVGEGT. There are 15 residues in the CDR3. V shed 4 bases and J 1 base; nucleotides not matched to a gene: 4. The CDR3 DNA follows: TGTGCCAGCAGTTCTTTGCGGGGGGGCACAGATACGCAGTATTTT. Translating it yields CASSSLRGGTDTQYF.

The gene calls are TRBV27 and TRBJ1-2; TRBD1 matches 9 bases. Trimming took 4 bases from V and 8 from J; bases not matched to a gene: 8. Germline lookup yields CDR1 MNHEY and CDR2 SMNVEV (reference sequence). The CDR3 runs 14 residues. CDR3 in amino acids: CASSSLTGGAGYTF. The CDR3 nucleotides are TGTGCCAGCAGTTCCCTGACAGGGGGGGCAGGCTACACCTTC.

The V call is TRBV7-8, the J call TRBJ2-5; TRBD2 matches 8 bases. J was trimmed by 4 bases and V by 5 bases; bases with no gene match: 12. There are 16 residues in the CDR3. Germline-derived CDR1 and CDR2 are SGHVS and FQNEAQ. This CDR3 reads CASSRFGRGEGETQYF. Here the CDR3 DNA reads TGTGCCAGCAGCCGTTTTGGGCGGGGGGAAGGAGAGACCCAGTACTTC.